This T cell receptor (beta chain) came from a study of T cells after yellow fever vaccination. The study's findings and limits: The study re-detected most primary-vaccination clones after the booster (around 96% CD4, around 90% CD8).

This clonotype has just a few counts. The antigen is unknown. A single record per CDR3 protein comes from TCRdb applying MiXCR to the 5' RACE reads. The sample has 300,000 to 450,000 distinct CDR3 sequences; approximately 8% are singletons. This receptor was obtained from a man between 18 and 29 years old who received the YFV17D yellow fever vaccine. Sample: PBMCs, taken approximately 40 days after the first yellow fever vaccination.

The CDR3 DNA reads TGCAGTGCTCCCCGGGGGGGGCTTGGTCAGCCCCAGCATTTT. This gives the protein CSAPRGGLGQPQHF. The V call is TRBV20-1, the J call TRBJ1-5; D may be TRBD1 (6 bases). This CDR3 is built from 14 residues. Deletions cut 5 bases from V and 6 bases from J, with 17 bases between. Germline lookup yields CDR1 DFQATT and CDR2 SNEGSKA (reference sequence).